This passage covers 22 T cell receptor beta chains from one sample sequenced in a study of T cell responses to AZD1222 COVID-19 vaccine. Using immunoSEQ multiplex PCR, the repertoire was profiled, and TCRdb retains in-frame clones only, with some absent. Among 120,000 or so clones, 80% to 90% were seen once, and the ten largest hold around 1.5%. Sequenced here: peripheral blood, sampled on day 0 of AZD1222 vaccination. These receptors were taken from an adult in good health.

The chain couples TRBV2 to TRBJ1-5; D perhaps matches TRBD1 (6 bases). The CDR3 runs to 14 residues. CDR1 is SNHLY, CDR2 FYNNEI, per germline. Trimming removed 6 bases at V and 6 bases at J, with 15 bases between. CDR3 nucleotide sequence: TGTGCCAGCAGGGGCACAGGGAGGACTCAGCCCCAGCATTTT. Protein sequence: CASRGTGRTQPQHF.

This sequence joins TRBV4-3 and TRBJ2-3; 10 bases fit TRBD2. The V gene end was trimmed by 0 bases and the J gene end by 2 bases; junction bases not matched to a gene: 5. CDR1 is LGHNA and CDR2 is YSLEER in the germline V gene. The CDR3 has 17 amino acids. CDR3 residues: CASSQDQAGGLTDTQYF. In DNA, the CDR3 is TGCGCCAGCAGCCAAGATCAAGCGGGAGGGCTCACAGATACGCAGTATTTT.

This chain links TRBV27 with TRBJ2-7; D perhaps matches TRBD2 (6 bases). The germline CDR1 and CDR2 sequences are MNHEY and SMNVEV (reference sequence). V was clipped by 6 bases and J by 0 bases, with 12 bases between them. The CDR3 loop spans 14 amino acids. This CDR3 is CASSSGLSSYEQYF. As DNA, the CDR3 is TGTGCCAGCAGCTCGGGACTCAGCTCCTACGAGCAGTACTTC.

CDR3 sequence reads: CATSGVQGRSYNEQFF. CDR3 coding DNA: TGTGCCACCAGTGGGGTACAGGGACGTAGTTACAATGAGCAGTTCTTC. The V gene is TRBV24-1, the J gene TRBJ2-1; weak D call: TRBD1 (6 bases). The length of the CDR3 is 16 residues. From germline, CDR1 is KGHDR and CDR2 SFDVKD. Trimming removed 5 bases at V and 4 bases at J, with 17 bases between.

The chain joins TRBV2 to TRBJ1-6; no firm D call. The V and J ends lost 4 bases and 13 bases respectively, with 8 bases between them. This CDR3 comprises 11 residues. CDR1 is SNHLY, CDR2 FYNNEI, per germline. The CDR3 loop reads CASSGTVPLHF. Written as DNA, the CDR3 is TGTGCCAGCAGTGGAACAGTGCCCCTCCACTTT.

The sample holds one count of this clone. J is TRBJ2-7 and V is TRBV18, with 9 bases identical to TRBD1. The V gene end was trimmed by 6 bases and the J gene end by 2 bases; junction bases not matched to a gene: 8. Germline assignment: CDR1 KGHSH and CDR2 LQKENI. There are 15 residues in the CDR3. Here the CDR3 reads CASSPGTGTTYEQYF. The CDR3 DNA reads TGTGCCAGCTCGCCGGGGACAGGGACTACCTACGAGCAGTACTTC.

This clone was observed a handful of times. The CDR3, as DNA: TGCAGCGGGGAACTTTCGAACACTGAAGCTTTCTTT. Protein sequence: CSGELSNTEAFF. The J gene is TRBJ1-1, the V gene TRBV29-1, with D unresolved. The germline V and J ends were trimmed by 7 bases and 1 base, with 10 bases remaining between them. CDR3 length: 12 residues. Germline values: CDR1 SQVTM, CDR2 ANQGSEA.

The chain links TRBV14 to TRBJ2-3; perhaps TRBD2 as D (6 bases). This CDR3 is built from 17 residues. Trimming took 4 bases from V and 2 from J, leaving 19 bases between them. Germline CDR1 SGHDN, CDR2 FVKESK. CDR3 sequence (DNA): TGTGCCAGCAGCCCAAGGCGGAGGGGAGCTGTCACAGATACGCAGTATTTT. It specifies CASSPRRRGAVTDTQYF.

In the case of this clone: The sample has other DNA sequences that encode this CDR3 too. V gene TRBV7-9 combines with J gene TRBJ1-1, with D unresolved. This CDR3 contains 13 residues. Germline V lookup: CDR1 SEHNR, CDR2 FQNEAQ (reference sequence). Trimming took off 2 bases at V and 0 bases at J, with 4 bases between the two ends. In nucleotides, the CDR3 is TGTGCCAGCAGCTTACTAATGAACACTGAAGCTTTCTTT. This codes for CASSLLMNTEAFF. The entire variable domain, with the rest obtained from reference TRBV7-9 and TRBJ1-1, is as follows: DTGVSQNPRHKITKRGQNVTFRCDPISEHNRLYWYRQTLGQGPEFLTYFQNEAQLEKSRLLSDRFSAERPKGSFSTLEIQRTEQGDSAMYLCASSLLMNTEAFFGQGTRLTVV.

The rearrangement joins TRBV27 to TRBJ2-7; 9 positions agree with TRBD1. V was pared by 1 base and J by 3 bases, with 10 bases of the junction left unmatched. The CDR3 has 17 amino acids. The germline CDR1 and CDR2 sequences are MNHEY and SMNVEV (reference sequence). Here the CDR3 DNA reads TGTGCCAGCAGTTTATACCCGGACAGGGGCGGAAACTACGAGCAGTACTTC. Translating it yields CASSLYPDRGGNYEQYF.

V is TRBV7-8 and J is TRBJ1-1; D remains ambiguous. Germline V lookup: CDR1 SGHVS, CDR2 FQNEAQ. V was pared by 1 base and J by 0 bases, with 6 bases between. The length of the CDR3 is 14 residues. CDR3 bases: TGTGCCAGCAGCTTAGGGACGGTGAACACTGAAGCTTTCTTT. Protein: CASSLGTVNTEAFF.

The gene calls are TRBV5-4 and TRBJ2-4, with 11 bases aligning to TRBD2. Germline V gives CDR1 SGHNT, CDR2 YYREEE (reference sequence). V lost 7 bases, J lost 0 bases, and 6 bases stayed unmatched. The CDR3 spans 16 residues. The CDR3, as DNA: TGTGCCAGCGGGACTAGCGGAAGTATAGCCAAAAACATTCAGTACTTC. Translating it yields CASGTSGSIAKNIQYF.

The chain joins TRBV9 to TRBJ2-7, with D maybe TRBD2 (5 bases). There are 17 residues in the CDR3. Trimming stripped 3 bases from V and 5 bases from J, with 24 bases between. Germline values: CDR1 SGDLS, CDR2 YYNGEE. CDR3 coding DNA: TGTGCCAGCAGCGAGACCTTCTCAGCGGAGGTTGACAACGAGCAGTACTTC. This sequence encodes CASSETFSAEVDNEQYF. Combining the CDR3 with reference TRBV9 and TRBJ2-7 gives the whole variable domain DSGVTQTPKHLITATGQRVTLRCSPRSGDLSVYWYQQSLDQGLQFLIQYYNGEERAKGNILERFSAQQFPDLHSELNLSSLELGDSALYFCASSETFSAEVDNEQYFGPGTRLTVT.

The chain links TRBV2 to TRBJ2-1; 10 nucleotides line up with TRBD1. V was pared by 8 bases and J by 4 bases, with 5 bases of the junction left unmatched. This CDR3 is 14 amino acids long. The V gene's germline CDR1 is SNHLY and CDR2 FYNNEI. The CDR3 DNA reads TGTGCCAGCCTGCCGGGACAGGGGTACAATGAGCAGTTCTTC. Encoded protein: CASLPGQGYNEQFF.

The rearrangement uses TRBV4-3 and TRBJ2-7; no firm D call. Germline V gene sequence: CDR1 LGHNA, CDR2 YSLEER. The CDR3 runs 13 residues. With 1 base removed from V and 7 bases from J, the gap between germline ends came to 11 bases. Written as DNA, the CDR3 is TGCGCCAGCAGCCAAGTTCTATCACGGGAGCAGTACTTC. Translating gives CASSQVLSREQYF.

This chain connects TRBV10-1 to TRBJ1-1; D might be TRBD1 (6 bases). The V end was cut by 5 bases, the J end by 3 bases, with 13 bases between. The CDR3 has 14 residues. Germline-derived CDR1 and CDR2 are WNHNN and SYGVQD (reference sequence). CDR3 nucleotide sequence: TGCGCCAGCAGTTCAGAACAGGGAGACACTGAAGCTTTCTTT. This gives the protein CASSSEQGDTEAFF.

The chain is built from TRBV28 and TRBJ2-3; 13 nucleotides agree with TRBD2. CDR1 MDHEN and CDR2 SYDVKM come from the germline V gene. This CDR3 is 16 amino acids long. V shed 4 bases, J shed 6 bases, and the junction held 7 bases outside the gene matches. The CDR3 spells CASSSGLAGDHDTQYF. CDR3 coding DNA: TGTGCCAGCAGTTCAGGACTAGCGGGGGACCACGATACGCAGTATTTT.

CDR3 sequence: CASSQVSGRETYEQYF. CDR3 bases: TGCGCCAGCAGCCAAGTAAGTGGGCGGGAGACCTACGAGCAGTACTTC. The rearrangement links TRBV4-1 to TRBJ2-7, with 7 bases aligning to TRBD2. In germline, CDR1 is MGHRA, CDR2 YSYEKL. CDR3 length: 16 residues. J was trimmed by 2 bases and V by 1 base; bases with no gene match: 8.

This chain joins TRBV6-1 and TRBJ2-7; 10 nucleotides match TRBD2. Germline V lookup: CDR1 MNHNS, CDR2 SASEGT. The trim removed 0 bases at V and 0 bases at J, leaving 5 bases unmatched. CDR3 length equals 17 residues. CDR3 in DNA: TGTGCCAGCAGTGAAGCATATAGCGGGAGGTCCTCCTACGAGCAGTACTTC. Protein product: CASSEAYSGRSSYEQYF.

This rearrangement joins TRBV9 to TRBJ1-1; D gene uncertain. Trimming took off 6 bases at V and 1 base at J, with 10 bases between the two ends. CDR1 and CDR2 from the germline V gene are SGDLS and YYNGEE. The CDR3 loop spans 13 amino acids. CDR3 bases: TGTGCCAGCACCCAGGCCCCGAACACTGAAGCTTTCTTT. It specifies CASTQAPNTEAFF.

The gene calls are TRBV5-5 and TRBJ2-5, with 13 nucleotides matching TRBD2. CDR1 SGHKS and CDR2 YYEKEE come from the germline V gene (reference sequence). V shed 0 bases, J shed 4 bases, and the junction held 3 bases outside the gene matches. CDR3 length equals 16 residues. The CDR3 loop reads CASSLGLAGGGETQYF. The CDR3, as DNA: TGTGCCAGCAGCTTGGGACTAGCGGGAGGTGGAGAGACCCAGTACTTC.

V is TRBV28 and J is TRBJ2-5, with 7 bases that match TRBD2. Germline V gene sequence: CDR1 MDHEN, CDR2 SYDVKM. CDR3 length: 15 amino acids. Trimming took 3 bases from V and 4 from J; bases not matched to a gene: 8. This CDR3 is CASSFGGTGGETQYF. As DNA, the CDR3 is TGTGCCAGCAGTTTTGGCGGAACGGGGGGAGAGACCCAGTACTTC.